This TCR beta chain originates from a study of T cell responses to AZD1222 COVID-19 vaccine. On this clone: No antigen is known for it.

TCRdb's copy holds only in-frame clones and misses some; the assay was immunoSEQ multiplex PCR. The sample yields around 66,000 clones, about four fifths seen once. Study-wide results and caveats: Unmutated variant regions are reportedly the target of nearly half of TCRs that are spike-specific.

This sequence was found in an adult in good health. The sequences come from peripheral blood, collected on day 0 of MenACWY control vaccination.

The CDR3 DNA reads as TGTGCCAGTAGTATATGGGGTGAGCAGTTCTTC. It is translated as CASSIWGEQFF. The chain combines TRBV19 with TRBJ2-1; the D is unclear. Trimming removed 2 bases from V and 9 bases from J, with 5 bases in between. The CDR3 runs 11 residues. The germline V gene has CDR1 LNHDA and CDR2 SQIVND (reference sequence).